This TCR beta chain came from a study of T cell repertoires in cytomegalovirus infection. TCRdb re-called the reads through MiXCR, storing one row per CDR3 protein. The profile shows around 300,000 distinct CDR3 sequences, about 20% of them singletons. This CDR3 has 14 residues. In germline, CDR1 is MDHEN, CDR2 SYDVKM. V lost 4 bases and J 2 bases, leaving 12 bases between the germline ends. This clonotype was seen many times. Its matching antigen is unknown. Material: cultured PBMCs, obtained from culture after CMV antigen stimulation. This sequence was found in a human donor in good health (CMV status not recorded). Some clones in this sample may be carry-over from other donors' samples. The chain employs TRBV28 and TRBJ2-7; weak D call: TRBD1 (6 bases). Written as DNA, the CDR3 is TGTGCCAGCAGTTCAGGACAGCTGCCCTACGAGCAGTACTTC. It is translated as CASSSGQLPYEQYF. Complete variable domain (other parts from reference TRBV28 and TRBJ2-7): DVKVTQSSRYLVKRTGEKVFLECVQDMDHENMFWYRQDPGLGLRLIYFSYDVKMKEKGDIPEGYSVSREKKERFSLILESASTNQTSMYLCASSSGQLPYEQYFGPGTRLTVT.